This T cell receptor (beta chain) came from a study of T cell repertoires in cytomegalovirus infection. Study context: Use of recently identified HLA-C-restricted and well-studied HLA-B-restricted CMV epitopes was part of the study. It was the public TCR beta signatures that indicated both CMV infection and matching HLA type. General study findings and limits: Summed public TCR beta family frequency identified CMV carriers bearing the relevant HLA. Dominating the ex vivo response were TCR beta clonotypes that were CMV-specific and HLA-C-restricted.

This clonotype was seen a handful of times. Antigen: not known. A single record per CDR3 protein comes from TCRdb applying MiXCR to the reads. This repertoire shows roughly 68,000 distinct CDR3 sequences, around 20% found once; its top ten account for about 69%. V was clipped by 4 bases and J by 8 bases, with 17 bases between them. This CDR3 is built from 14 residues. The V gene's germline CDR1 is SEHNR and CDR2 FQNEAQ (reference sequence). This clonotype was obtained from a human donor in good health (CMV status not recorded). Some clones in this sample may be carry-over from other donors' samples. V gene TRBV7-9 combines with J gene TRBJ1-2; D gene uncertain. This sample comprised CD8+ T cells from cultured PBMCs, obtained from culture after CMV antigen stimulation. CDR3 in amino acids: CASSSPDGPEGYTF. The CDR3 nucleotides are TGTGCCAGCAGCTCCCCGGACGGCCCGGAAGGCTACACCTTC. Combining the CDR3 with reference TRBV7-9 and TRBJ1-2 gives the whole variable domain DTGVSQNPRHKITKRGQNVTFRCDPISEHNRLYWYRQTLGQGPEFLTYFQNEAQLEKSRLLSDRFSAERPKGSFSTLEIQRTEQGDSAMYLCASSSPDGPEGYTFGSGTRLTVV.